This TCR beta chain was captured by sequencing in a study of OX40 agonist ivuxolimab in advanced cancers. Study background: Three patients had partial responses: one hepatocellular carcinoma, two cutaneous melanoma.

Trimming removed 4 bases from V and 2 bases from J, with 14 bases in between. Germline lookup yields CDR1 SGHRS and CDR2 YFSETQ. The CDR3 has 15 amino acids. For this clone: Antigen: not known.

Study-wide points: In a subset of nonresponders, normalized T-cell clonal expansion was also low. Clonal expansion by week 6 occurred in CD4+ and CD8+ blood T cells (at 0.1 to 3.0 mg/kg). In the 0.1-3.0 mg/kg groups, partial responders showed among the lowest expansion.

Using immunoSEQ multiplex PCR, the repertoire was profiled, and TCRdb retains in-frame clones only, with some absent. This sample yields 98,000 or so clones, of which 88% are seen a single time; 0.82% belongs to the top ten. The chain couples TRBV5-1 to TRBJ2-3; no firm D call. The receptor was isolated from an adult with an advanced solid tumor such as melanoma, head and neck, liver or kidney cancer. The source was CD4+ or CD8+ T cells sorted from blood, collected in a trial of the OX40 agonist ivuxolimab. Here the CDR3 DNA reads TGCGCCAGCAGCCTCCCCCGCCAAAACACAGATACGCAGTATTTT. As protein: CASSLPRQNTDTQYF. Based on the CDR3 plus reference TRBV5-1 and TRBJ2-3, the full variable domain is KAGVTQTPRYLIKTRGQQVTLSCSPISGHRSVSWYQQTPGQGLQFLFEYFSETQRNKGNFPGRFSGRQFSNSRSEMNVSTLELGDSALYLCASSLPRQNTDTQYFGPGTRLTVL.